The entry that follows covers one T cell receptor (beta chain) sequence. Its antigen remains unknown. The data derive from a study of metastatic and nonmetastatic thyroid tumors. Looking at the study overall: From malignant and benign thyroid patients, repertoires in blood and in tumor or nodule tissue were compared. The study's findings and limits: The reported finding was significantly higher TCR beta diversity in malignant thyroid tumors relative to benign nodules, in blood and tumor.

In the authors' workflow: In papillary thyroid cancer, a distant-metastasis classifier was built using CDR3 differences across clinicopathological groups. MiXCR re-clonotyped the PCR reads for TCRdb. TCRdb, rather than the study authors, made the V and J calls. The sample carries some 15,000 clones, 20% to 25% recorded once. Thyroid surgery took place with no prior treatment in any patient. This clonotype was sampled from a female donor with papillary thyroid cancer or a benign thyroid nodule (not recorded which). Some clones in this sample may be carry-over from other donors' samples. What was sequenced was adjacent normal tissue.

CDR3 in amino acids: CASSRSGGTGPQYF. Written as DNA, the CDR3 is TGTGCCAGCAGTCGTAGCGGGGGGACAGGGCCGCAGTACTTC. The chain employs TRBV7-9 and TRBJ2-7, with D possibly TRBD2 on 10 matching bases. From germline, CDR1 is SEHNR and CDR2 FQNEAQ (reference sequence). V gave up 6 bases and J gave up 9 bases, with 21 bases separating them. This CDR3 has 14 amino acids.